A selection of T cell receptor beta chains follows, all from one sample in a study of shared clonotypes between healthy human individuals. The assay was immunoSEQ multiplex PCR, and TCRdb's table has in-frame clones only and misses some. The table includes about 2.2 million clones, just over 90% detected once. The sample comprised naive CD8+ T cells from PBMCs. These receptors were obtained from a man aged 18 to 30 in good health. Some clones in this sample may be carry-over from other donors' samples. Each CDR3 is given with its conserved first and last residue. Each record gives: V gene, D gene, clone size, J gene, CDR3 DNA, CDR3 protein. The D gene is left open where the match is weak. The size field is filled for only some rows; it gives once, few, many or a size class.

TRBV6-5	-	-	TRBJ1-1	TGTGCCAGCAGAACTCGGGGAGTTGCGGCCACTGAAGCTTTCTTT	CASRTRGVAATEAFF
TRBV27	TRBD1	-	TRBJ2-7	TGTGCCAGCCTTACTACCGGGACAGGGACGATGGACGAGCAGTACTTC	CASLTTGTGTMDEQYF
TRBV6-6	-	-	TRBJ2-7	TGTGCCAGCAGTTCCCCCTCTCCCTACGAGCAGTACTTC	CASSSPSPYEQYF
TRBV5-1	TRBD1	-	TRBJ2-7	TGCGCCAGCAGCTTGAACCCGGGACAGGGGACCTCCTACGAGCAGTACTTC	CASSLNPGQGTSYEQYF
TRBV28	-	-	TRBJ2-7	TGTGCCAGCAGTTTGAGGGGTACGACCGGGTATGAGCAGTACTTC	CASSLRGTTGYEQYF
TRBV4-1	-	-	TRBJ1-1	TGCGCCAGCAGCCAAGAGGAAGGCCGTGGGGCTTTCTTT	CASSQEEGRGAFF
TRBV11-2	-	once	TRBJ2-3	TGTGCCAGCAGCTTATGGAAAATCACAGATACGCAGTATTTT	CASSLWKITDTQYF
TRBV2	-	-	TRBJ2-2	TGTGCCAGACACAACAGGGTTCCCGGGGAGCTGTTTTTT	CARHNRVPGELFF
TRBV9	-	-	TRBJ1-4	TGTGCCAGCAGACTCCAGGTGCCATTTCCGGAGGAGAAACTGTTTTTT	CASRLQVPFPEEKLFF
TRBV27	TRBD2	-	TRBJ2-5	TGTGCCAGCAGTATAACTAGCGGTCTAGAGACCCAGTACTTC	CASSITSGLETQYF
TRBV11-2	TRBD1	-	TRBJ2-1	TGTGCCAGCAGCTTCGGGACAGGGGGCAATGAGCAGTTCTTC	CASSFGTGGNEQFF
TRBV7-9	-	-	TRBJ2-7	TGTGCCAGCAGCTACCCGGGTCCCTACGAGCAGTACTTC	CASSYPGPYEQYF
TRBV4-1	-	few	TRBJ1-1	TGCGCCAGCAGCCAAGAGATTGTCACTGAAGCTTTCTTT	CASSQEIVTEAFF
TRBV9	-	-	TRBJ2-7	TGTGCCAGCAGCGTAGACGTCGGCGAGCAGTACTTC	CASSVDVGEQYF
TRBV28	-	-	TRBJ2-3	TGTGCCAGCAGTTTACCCGGGAATACGCAGTATTTT	CASSLPGNTQYF
TRBV6-5	-	-	TRBJ2-7	TGTGCCAGCAGTTACGCGGAACAGCCCAGCGAGCAGTACTTC	CASSYAEQPSEQYF
TRBV27	-	-	TRBJ1-5	TGTGCCAGCAGTTTAATGGGGCTAGGAGGGGACAATCAGCCCCAGCATTTT	CASSLMGLGGDNQPQHF
TRBV30	-	-	TRBJ2-7	TGTGCCTGGAGTGTCCTGTTAGGGCGGGACGAGCAGTACTTC	CAWSVLLGRDEQYF
TRBV9	-	-	TRBJ1-4	TGTGCCAGCAGCGTCAGTGCAACTAATGAAAAACTGTTTTTT	CASSVSATNEKLFF
TRBV27	-	-	TRBJ2-7	TGTGCCAGCAGTACGGGACCAAGGGGCGCCTACGAGCAGTACTTC	CASSTGPRGAYEQYF
TRBV28	-	-	TRBJ1-5	TGTGCCAGCATCCTGCGGGGCAATCAGCCCCAGCATTTT	CASILRGNQPQHF
TRBV7-3	-	-	TRBJ1-3	TGTGCCAGCAGCTTGGCGGGGACTGGAAACACCATATATTTT	CASSLAGTGNTIYF
TRBV7-2	-	-	TRBJ2-1	TGTGCCAGCAGCTCCCGGGATCCCAATCCGGGTCTCAATGAGCAGTTCTTC	CASSSRDPNPGLNEQFF
TRBV27	TRBD2	-	TRBJ2-1	TGTGCCAGCAGCTCCCCCGCGGGAGGTTACAATGAGCAGTTCTTC	CASSSPAGGYNEQFF
TRBV29-1	-	-	TRBJ2-7	TGCAGCGTTGAAATCCGGGACACTCACTCCTACGAGCAGTACTTC	CSVEIRDTHSYEQYF
TRBV25-1	TRBD1	-	TRBJ2-7	TGTGCCAGCGGCTCCGGGACAGATCGCTACGAGCAGTACTTC	CASGSGTDRYEQYF
TRBV29-1	-	-	TRBJ2-5	TGCAGCGTTGAACCGGACAGCCAAGAGACCCAGTACTTC	CSVEPDSQETQYF
TRBV27	TRBD1	-	TRBJ1-1	TGTGCCAGCAATGCCGGGACAGGGACCATGAACACTGAAGCTTTCTTT	CASNAGTGTMNTEAFF
TRBV19	-	-	TRBJ1-1	TGTGCCAGTAGTACCCTGGGGGCCATCGGAAAAACTGAAGCTTTCTTT	CASSTLGAIGKTEAFF
TRBV27	TRBD2	-	TRBJ2-7	TGTGCCAGCAGACCAGCGGGAGGGCCTTGGTACGAGCAGTACTTC	CASRPAGGPWYEQYF
TRBV28	-	few	TRBJ1-5	TGTGCCAGCAGAGGGACACCCAATAGCAATCAGCCCCAGCATTTT	CASRGTPNSNQPQHF
TRBV7-9	-	-	TRBJ2-1	TGTGCCAGCAGCCGGGGGGCGGGTGAGCAGTTCTTC	CASSRGAGEQFF
TRBV30	-	few	TRBJ1-2	TGTGCCTGGAGTACTTGGTCCGGGGATGGCTACACCTTC	CAWSTWSGDGYTF
TRBV6-1	-	once	TRBJ2-4	TGTGCCAGCAGTGTTCGGGGGTTAGCCAAAAACATTCAGTACTTC	CASSVRGLAKNIQYF
TRBV4-1	-	-	TRBJ2-3	TGCGCCAGCGGGCCGGACCCGGGGGATACGCAGTATTTT	CASGPDPGDTQYF
TRBV7-9	-	-	TRBJ2-5	TGTGCCAGCAGCGGGAGACAGCATCAAGAGACCCAGTACTTC	CASSGRQHQETQYF
TRBV11-2	-	-	TRBJ2-7	TGTGCCAGCAGCTTAGACAGGACCTACGAGCAGTACTTC	CASSLDRTYEQYF
TRBV9	TRBD1	-	TRBJ1-4	TGTGCCAGTAGCCCAAACAGGGGGCGGATGAATGAAAAACTGTTTTTT	CASSPNRGRMNEKLFF
TRBV4-1	-	-	TRBJ2-4	TGCGCCAGCAGCCAGCAGACAGAGGCGCGAAACATTCAGTACTTC	CASSQQTEARNIQYF
TRBV7-2	TRBD1	-	TRBJ1-2	TGTGCCACCACAGGGGGAGCCCCTATGGTATACACCTTC	CATTGGAPMVYTF
TRBV28	-	-	TRBJ1-5	TGTGCCAGCACTCCTCAGAGGGCACCGAATCAGCCCCAGCATTTT	CASTPQRAPNQPQHF
TRBV27	-	-	TRBJ2-2	TGTGCCAGCAGTTTTTGGTACAGCCCATGGAACACCGGGGAGCTGTTTTTT	CASSFWYSPWNTGELFF
TRBV7-2	TRBD1	-	TRBJ1-1	TGTGCCAGCAGCCACATGACAGGGGCGAACACTGAAGCTTTCTTT	CASSHMTGANTEAFF
TRBV9	TRBD1	once	TRBJ1-2	TGTGCCAGCAGCGTCGGACAGGAGGGATATGGCTACACCTTC	CASSVGQEGYGYTF
TRBV4-1	-	-	TRBJ2-7	TGCGCCAGCAGCCAAGGAGGGGGTGAGCAGTACTTC	CASSQGGGEQYF
TRBV4-1	-	-	TRBJ2-1	TGCGCCAGCAGCCAAGATCGCTGGGGTGAGCAGTTCTTC	CASSQDRWGEQFF
TRBV2	-	few	TRBJ1-1	TGTGCCAGCAGTGAGTCCCTGGTAGAAGCTTTCTTT	CASSESLVEAFF
TRBV7-9	TRBD1	-	TRBJ1-2	TGTGCCAGCAGCGCGCTGGGGACAGAGTATGGCTACACCTTC	CASSALGTEYGYTF
TRBV9	TRBD2	-	TRBJ2-1	TGTGCCAGCAGCCCAGGGACTAGCGCTCAGGATGAGCAGTTCTTC	CASSPGTSAQDEQFF
TRBV28	-	-	TRBJ2-7	TGTGCCAGCAGTCCAATGGTTCACAGCTCCTACGAGCAGTACTTC	CASSPMVHSSYEQYF